The clone carrying this T cell receptor (beta chain) turned up a few times. V trimming: 4 bases; J trimming: 5 bases; junction bases outside the gene matches: 9. The CDR3 covers 17 residues. This sample's time point: newly diagnosed GD, antithyroid drugs for less than 3 months. Scientists built the TCR library using RNA that was extracted from PBMCs. Arm-PCR of CDR3 regions and iRepertoire HTBI primers were the basis on which TCR beta libraries were built. TCRdb re-derived calls from the multiplex PCR reads in MiXCR, one entry per CDR3 protein. This table has some 220,000 distinct CDR3 sequences, roughly a fifth appearing once. These data are taken from a study of regulatory T cells in long-lasting Graves disease. This same sample was also part of a study on T cells in Graves' hyperthyroidism and ophthalmopathy.

This clonotype was obtained from a woman in her thirties with Graves disease. The specimen comprised peripheral blood mononuclear cells (PBMCs), sampled at new diagnosis, from a patient treated with antithyroid drugs. The chain couples TRBV12-3 or TRBV12-4 to TRBJ2-2; 11 positions agree with TRBD1. DNA of the CDR3: TGTGCCAGCAGTTATCGAATGGGACAGGGGGGAACCGGGGAGCTGTTTTTT. Encoded protein: CASSYRMGQGGTGELFF.